Presented here are 22 T cell receptor beta chains from one specimen sequenced in a study of graft-versus-host responses after intestinal transplantation. No antigen has been assigned to these receptors. Assay: immunoSEQ multiplex PCR; the TCRdb copy retains only in-frame clones and omits some. This repertoire shows 84,000 or so clones, approximately 80% found once; its top ten account for 0.83%. The source was unstimulated CD4+ T cells sorted from spleen or lymph node cells, collected before intestinal transplant. The receptors were gathered from a human donor who received an intestinal transplant.

This sequence joins TRBV6-5 and TRBJ2-7; 13 bases align to TRBD2. Trimming at V came to 6 bases and at J to 1 base, leaving 3 bases not matched to a gene. The CDR3 is 15 residues long. The germline V gene encodes CDR1 MNHEY and CDR2 SVGAGI. CDR3 nucleotide sequence: TGTGCCAGCAGGGTACTAGCGGGGGGGTCCTACGAGCAGTACTTC. This translates into CASRVLAGGSYEQYF.

As regards this clone: The sample holds other DNA sequences that translate to the same CDR3. V gene TRBV18 combines with J gene TRBJ1-1; perhaps TRBD1 as D (6 bases). Trimming cost V 4 bases and J 1 base, with 7 bases left between them. The CDR3 covers 13 residues. Per the germline V gene, CDR1 is KGHSH and CDR2 is LQKENI. CDR3 in amino acids: CASSRDKNTEAFF. DNA of the CDR3: TGTGCCAGCTCACGGGACAAGAACACTGAAGCTTTCTTT.

V gene TRBV10-2 combines with J gene TRBJ1-4; 9 nucleotides agree with TRBD1. Germline CDR1 WSHSY, CDR2 SAAADI. Trimming at V came to 3 bases and at J to 6 bases, leaving 5 bases not matched to a gene. This CDR3 spans 15 amino acids. The CDR3 is CASSDLQGADEKLFF. CDR3 DNA: TGCGCCAGCAGTGATCTACAGGGGGCGGATGAAAAACTGTTTTTT.

Here the CDR3 reads CASSPSGGDSNQPQHF. In nucleotides, the CDR3 is TGTGCCAGCTCACCATCGGGGGGGGATAGCAATCAGCCCCAGCATTTT. This sequence joins TRBV18 and TRBJ1-5, with D possibly being TRBD1 (5 bases). The CDR3 spans 16 residues. Germline V gives CDR1 KGHSH, CDR2 LQKENI. With 2 bases removed from V and 0 bases from J, the gap between germline ends came to 11 bases.

The chain joins TRBV11-1 to TRBJ1-1; TRBD1 agrees at 10 bases. Germline lookup yields CDR1 SGHAT and CDR2 FQDESV (reference sequence). Germline trimming cut 6 bases from V and 3 bases from J; bases unmatched to any gene: 7. The CDR3 covers 15 residues. Written as DNA, the CDR3 is TGTGCCAGCAGTTTTACCGGGACAGGGGACACTGAAGCTTTCTTT. Translation: CASSFTGTGDTEAFF.

The DNA for the CDR3 is TGTGCCAGCTCCCTCCAGGGGGCGGATAATTCACCCCTCCACTTT. It yields the protein CASSLQGADNSPLHF. The chain is built from TRBV18 and TRBJ1-6; 8 bases line up with TRBD1. The CDR3 has 15 amino acids. V trimming: 6 bases; J trimming: 5 bases; junction bases outside the gene matches: 6. The germline V gene encodes CDR1 KGHSH and CDR2 LQKENI. Full variable domain (missing parts from reference TRBV18 and TRBJ1-6): NAGVMQNPRHLVRRRGQEARLRCSPMKGHSHVYWYRQLPEEGLKFMVYLQKENIIDESGMPKERFSAEFPKEGPSILRIQQVVRGDSAAYFCASSLQGADNSPLHFGNGTRLTVT.

J is TRBJ2-5 and V is TRBV11-2; 8 nucleotides align to TRBD1. The CDR3 contains 17 residues. Germline V CDR1 and CDR2: SGHAT, FQNNGV. V trimming: 0 bases; J trimming: 0 bases; junction bases outside the gene matches: 6. CDR3: CASSLDPRGRDQETQYF. CDR3 nucleotide sequence: TGTGCCAGCAGCTTAGACCCCAGGGGGCGGGACCAAGAGACCCAGTACTTC.

The chain couples TRBV21-1 to TRBJ1-2; the table's D gene call, TRBD1, was not cross checked with the DNA. TRBV21-1 is labeled a pseudogene. The CDR3 runs 13 residues. The CDR3 spells CASRIGTVYGYTF. The CDR3 DNA reads as TGTGCCAGCAGGATCGGGACAGTCTATGGCTACACCTTC.

This chain's CDR3 is CASSLILAGSHEQFF. The DNA for the CDR3 is TGTGCCAGCAGCTTGATATTAGCGGGATCCCATGAGCAGTTCTTC. The chain links TRBV5-5 to TRBJ2-1, with 8 bases aligning to TRBD2. The germline V gene has CDR1 SGHKS and CDR2 YYEKEE (reference sequence). With 1 base clipped from V and 8 bases from J, the junction kept 8 bases outside the gene matches. The CDR3 covers 15 residues. The variable domain in full, completed from reference TRBV5-5 and TRBJ2-1, reads DAGVTQSPTHLIKTRGQQVTLRCSPISGHKSVSWYQQVLGQGPQFIFQYYEKEERGRGNFPDRFSARQFPNYSSELNVNALLLGDSALYLCASSLILAGSHEQFFGPGTRLTVL.

This sequence joins TRBV28 and TRBJ2-1, with D possibly being TRBD2 (7 bases). The CDR3 spans 14 residues. Germline lookup yields CDR1 MDHEN and CDR2 SYDVKM. Trimming stripped 4 bases from V and 8 bases from J, with 15 bases between. The CDR3 here is CASSSPGGGYEQFF. DNA of the CDR3: TGTGCCAGCAGTTCCCCAGGCGGGGGCTATGAGCAGTTCTTC.

The chain carries TRBV5-4 and TRBJ2-5; 8 nucleotides agree with TRBD2. V dropped 4 bases and J dropped 6; count of bases not matched to a gene: 11. The CDR3 has 15 residues. Germline loops: CDR1 SGHNT, CDR2 YYREEE (reference sequence). The CDR3 bases are TGTGCCAGCAGCCGAATGGCTAGCGGGTGGAAGACCCAGTACTTC. It codes for CASSRMASGWKTQYF.

In its sample, this clone was seen once. The V call is TRBV5-6, the J call TRBJ2-3; 10 bases are a match to TRBD1. Unmatched junction bases numbered 3, after V lost 4 bases and J lost 1 base. Per the germline V gene, CDR1 is SGHDT and CDR2 is YYEEEE. The CDR3 consists of 15 residues. The CDR3 DNA sequence: TGTGCCAGCAGCCCCGGGACAGGGGGCACAGATACGCAGTATTTT. Encoded protein: CASSPGTGGTDTQYF.

The chain links TRBV6-5 to TRBJ2-7, with D unresolved. Germline loops: CDR1 MNHEY, CDR2 SVGAGI. The V end lost 6 bases, the J end lost 3 bases, and 6 bases lay between the germline ends. This CDR3 region has 11 residues. The CDR3 loop is CASRSSYEQYF. For the CDR3, the DNA is TGTGCCAGCAGATCGAGCTACGAGCAGTACTTC.

The chain is built from TRBV18 and TRBJ2-3; TRBD1 might be the D (5 bases). The V gene's germline CDR1 is KGHSH and CDR2 LQKENI. This CDR3 has 15 residues. The V gene lost 5 bases and the J gene lost 3 bases, with 15 bases spanning the gap. The CDR3 loop reads CASSRGLETTDTQYF. The CDR3 region has the DNA TGTGCCAGCTCAAGGGGCTTGGAGACTACAGATACGCAGTATTTT.

The V call is TRBV6-1, the J call TRBJ2-5; D might be TRBD1 (6 bases). The CDR3 length is 14 residues. Germline V gene data show CDR1 as MNHNS and CDR2 as SASEGT. Trimming cost V 4 bases and J 5 bases, with 14 bases left between them. DNA of the CDR3: TGTGCCAGCAGTGCCCGCAGGGGAATTGAGACCCAGTACTTC. Translation gives CASSARRGIETQYF.

The chain recombines TRBV9 with TRBJ2-2; 9 positions agree with TRBD1. With 3 bases clipped from V and 4 bases from J, the junction kept 7 bases outside the gene matches. The CDR3 totals 16 residues. The germline CDR1 and CDR2 sequences are SGDLS and YYNGEE. The CDR3, as DNA: TGTGCCAGCAGCGCTCGGGACAGGGCGGCCACCGGGGAGCTGTTTTTT. Amino acids: CASSARDRAATGELFF. The entire variable domain, with the rest obtained from reference TRBV9 and TRBJ2-2, is as follows: DSGVTQTPKHLITATGQRVTLRCSPRSGDLSVYWYQQSLDQGLQFLIQYYNGEERAKGNILERFSAQQFPDLHSELNLSSLELGDSALYFCASSARDRAATGELFFGEGSRLTVL.

The J gene is TRBJ2-6, the V gene TRBV28; D is possibly TRBD1 (5 bases). From germline, CDR1 is MDHEN and CDR2 SYDVKM. V lost 2 bases to trimming and J lost 2 bases, with 7 bases between them. This CDR3 region has 15 residues. The CDR3 DNA is TGTGCCAGCAGTTTAAGGGGCGCTGGGGCCAACGTCCTGACTTTC. Residues: CASSLRGAGANVLTF.

The chain couples TRBV2 to TRBJ1-5; D not certain. Germline V lookup: CDR1 SNHLY, CDR2 FYNNEI. This CDR3 has 16 residues. V was clipped by 3 bases and J by 3 bases, with 15 bases between them. The CDR3: CASSERGSTVNQPQHF. For the CDR3, the DNA is TGTGCCAGCAGTGAGCGGGGTTCTACGGTCAATCAGCCCCAGCATTTT.

The chain carries TRBV6-1 and TRBJ2-5; D perhaps matches TRBD2 (5 bases). The V and J ends lost 1 base and 6 bases respectively, with 12 bases between them. Germline-derived CDR1 and CDR2 are MNHNS and SASEGT. The CDR3 sequence is 14 residues long. The CDR3 sequence: CASSEDARVKTQYF. The CDR3 DNA sequence: TGTGCCAGCAGTGAAGACGCGAGGGTTAAGACCCAGTACTTC.

CDR3 sequence: CASTGTGETQYF. The CDR3 bases are TGTGCCTCCACCGGGACAGGAGAGACCCAGTACTTC. The chain couples TRBV30 to TRBJ2-5, with TRBD1 identical over 8 bases. The V segment lost 7 bases and the J segment 4 bases; nucleotides outside the gene matches: 5. This CDR3 has 12 amino acids. The V gene's germline CDR1 is GTSNPN and CDR2 SVGIG (reference sequence).

This chain joins TRBV27 and TRBJ2-2, with TRBD2 identical over 8 bases. CDR1 MNHEY and CDR2 SMNVEV come from the germline V gene (reference sequence). Trimming at V came to 1 base and at J to 7 bases, leaving 8 bases not matched to a gene. The CDR3 sequence is 16 residues long. The CDR3 region is CASSLWGLEEGGELFF. The CDR3 DNA reads as TGTGCCAGCAGTTTATGGGGACTAGAGGAGGGCGGGGAGCTGTTTTTT.

The V gene is TRBV5-1, the J gene TRBJ2-6; D is undetermined. The CDR3 length is 15 residues. Trimming removed 6 bases from V and 4 bases from J, with 14 bases in between. Germline CDR1 is SGHRS and CDR2 is YFSETQ. CDR3 region: CASKETGAGANVLTF. The CDR3 DNA follows: TGCGCCAGCAAGGAGACCGGAGCCGGGGCCAACGTCCTGACTTTC.